Each of the 32 T cell receptor beta chains below was sequenced from the same sample in a study of regulatory T cells in long-lasting Graves disease. Time point meaning: newly diagnosed GD, antithyroid drugs for less than 3 months. There was RNA extracted from PBMCs, and the TCR library was made from it. Construction of the TCR beta libraries employed iRepertoire HTBI primers in conjunction with Arm-PCR of CDR3 regions. TCRdb itself ran the multiplex PCR reads through MiXCR, one entry per CDR3 protein. The data hold roughly 320,000 distinct CDR3 sequences, with 16% observed a single time. The same data also contributed to another study, on T cells in Graves' hyperthyroidism and ophthalmopathy.

The sequencing used peripheral blood mononuclear cells (PBMCs), collected at new diagnosis, from a patient treated with antithyroid drugs. The receptors shown here come from a middle-aged man with Graves disease.

This clonotype occurred many times. The chain carries TRBV11-2 and TRBJ2-3; D might be TRBD2 (6 bases). CDR1 is SGHAT and CDR2 is FQNNGV in the germline V gene. The CDR3 runs to 15 residues. Deletions cut 0 bases from V and 8 bases from J, with 15 bases between. The CDR3 DNA sequence: TGTGCCAGCAGCTTAGATGCGGGGCCCAGTGGTACGCAGTATTTT. Protein: CASSLDAGPSGTQYF. The full variable domain, completed using reference TRBV11-2 and TRBJ2-3, is EAGVAQSPRYKIIEKRQSVAFWCNPISGHATLYWYQQILGQGPKLLIQFQNNGVVDDSQLPKDRFSAERLKGVDSTLKIQPAKLEDSAVYLCASSLDAGPSGTQYFGPGTRLTVL.

The V call is TRBV10-1, the J call TRBJ2-3; D is ambiguous. The CDR3 contains 14 residues. Deletions cut 3 bases from V and 7 bases from J, with 14 bases between. CDR1 is WNHNN and CDR2 is SYGVQD in the germline V gene (reference sequence). The CDR3: CASSEPFFGYTQYF. Written as DNA, the CDR3 is TGCGCCAGCAGTGAACCATTTTTCGGCTATACGCAGTATTTT.

About this clonotype itself: This may come from a read error, since a much larger clone is one base off. The V and J genes are TRBV7-9 and TRBJ2-2; 9 bases are a match to TRBD2. V was pared by 11 bases and J by 1 base, with 11 bases of the junction left unmatched. The CDR3 length is 16 residues. Per germline, CDR1 SEHNR and CDR2 FQNEAQ (reference sequence). The CDR3 nucleotides are TGTGCCGGCAAACATGGACTAGCGTGGAACACCGGGGAGCTGTTTTTT. Its translation: CAGKHGLAWNTGELFF.

This clonotype has ten or more counts. The chain combines TRBV3-1 with TRBJ2-1, with TRBD2 matching over 9 bases. CDR1 and CDR2 from the germline V gene are LGHDT and YNNKEL (reference sequence). This CDR3 is built from 14 residues. The V gene end was trimmed by 3 bases and the J gene end by 7 bases; junction bases not matched to a gene: 4. The DNA of the CDR3 is TGTGCCAGCAGCCAGCGGGGGGGCTCGAATGAGCAGTTCTTC. It encodes CASSQRGGSNEQFF.

The V and J genes are TRBV4-3 and TRBJ2-4; a possible D gene is TRBD2 (6 bases). V was clipped by 0 bases and J by 5 bases, with 17 bases between them. In germline, CDR1 is LGHNA, CDR2 YSLEER. This CDR3 comprises 17 residues. The CDR3 reads CASSQDYRLAGQNIQYF. The CDR3 nucleotides are TGCGCCAGCAGCCAAGATTATCGTCTGGCGGGGCAAAACATTCAGTACTTC.

This clonotype was recorded many times. The chain links TRBV5-1 to TRBJ1-1; tentatively, D is TRBD1 (6 bases). The CDR3 totals 15 residues. Germline V gene data show CDR1 as SGHRS and CDR2 as YFSETQ. Trimming pared 0 bases from V and 4 bases from J, leaving 13 bases between. The CDR3 sequence: CASSLGIGQFTEAFF. The CDR3 DNA is TGCGCCAGCAGCTTGGGTATCGGACAGTTCACTGAAGCTTTCTTT.

This clonotype has a count of ten or more. The gene calls are TRBV30 and TRBJ2-7; no reliable D call. CDR1 is GTSNPN and CDR2 is SVGIG in the germline V gene (reference sequence). Deletions cut 0 bases from V and 3 bases from J, with 6 bases between. CDR3 length: 12 residues. Here the CDR3 reads CAWSVNDYEQYF. CDR3 bases: TGTGCCTGGAGTGTCAATGACTACGAGCAGTACTTC.

This clonotype was counted at least ten times. One end of the junction fails to match germline, which may point to a read error. V is TRBV5-1 and J is TRBJ2-3; no clear D gene. The CDR3 spans 14 residues. Germline loops: CDR1 SGHRS, CDR2 YFSETQ. CDR3 residues: CASSLYTARDTQYF. CDR3 nucleotides: TGTGCCAGCAGCTTATATACAGCGAGGGATACGCAGTATTTT.

This clonotype was counted ten times or more. The gene calls are TRBV28 and TRBJ2-5; 12 nucleotides agree with TRBD2. Looked up from germline, CDR1 is MDHEN and CDR2 is SYDVKM. The CDR3 contains 15 residues. With 6 bases clipped from V and 5 bases from J, the junction kept 7 bases outside the gene matches. The chain's CDR3 is CASSPLAGGRETQYF. For the CDR3, the DNA is TGTGCCAGCAGCCCCCTAGCGGGGGGGCGGGAGACCCAGTACTTC.

This clonotype has at least ten counts. This chain connects TRBV20-1 to TRBJ2-5, with D maybe TRBD2 (5 bases). Between the trimmed V and J ends, which lost 3 bases and 4 bases, there was a span of 15 bases. The V gene's germline CDR1 is DFQATT and CDR2 SNEGSKA (reference sequence). This CDR3 is 14 amino acids long. The CDR3 protein is CSARLRTHPETQYF. CDR3 nucleotides: TGCAGTGCTAGGCTCAGGACTCACCCAGAGACCCAGTACTTC.

The sample holds many counts of this clonotype. J is TRBJ2-7 and V is TRBV28; D is uncertain. The V and J ends lost 6 bases and 5 bases respectively, with 14 bases between them. The CDR3 is made up of 13 amino acids. Germline CDR1 and CDR2: MDHEN and SYDVKM. DNA for the CDR3: TGTGCCAGCAGGGGGTACCTCTTGCACGAGCAGTACTTC. Translation gives CASRGYLLHEQYF.

In its sample, this clonotype was seen many times. V and J are TRBV12-3 or TRBV12-4 and TRBJ1-6; possibly TRBD1 for D (6 bases). The germline V and J ends were trimmed by 9 bases and 13 bases, with 19 bases remaining between them. CDR3 length: 13 residues. The CDR3 nucleotides are TGTGCCAGTAACCTCGAACAGGGATCGCCCCTCCACTTT. Amino acids: CASNLEQGSPLHF.

The J gene is TRBJ2-5, the V gene TRBV5-6; tentatively, D is TRBD2 (6 bases). The germline V gene encodes CDR1 SGHDT and CDR2 YYEEEE. V lost 3 bases, J lost 3 bases, and 18 bases lay in between. CDR3 length equals 16 residues. Here the CDR3 reads CASSSLVVAAEETQYF. As DNA, the CDR3 is TGTGCCAGCAGCTCCTTGGTCGTAGCGGCCGAAGAGACCCAGTACTTC.

In this sample, this clonotype turned up a few times. This rearrangement joins TRBV9 to TRBJ2-7; D might be TRBD1 or TRBD2, each matching 5 bases. CDR3 length: 16 amino acids. Germline CDR1 reads SGDLS; CDR2 reads YYNGEE. Trimming stripped 0 bases from V and 0 bases from J, with 13 bases between. In nucleotides, the CDR3 is TGTGCCAGCAGCGTAGCCCCCTCTGGGGGCTCCTACGAGCAGTACTTC. Its protein is CASSVAPSGGSYEQYF.

This clonotype was seen many times. A single base separates this from a much larger clone, so it may be a read error. CDR3 DNA sequence: TGTGCCAGCAGCTTAGGACAGGGGCAAGATACGCAGTATTTT. This codes for CASSLGQGQDTQYF. The chain couples TRBV7-9 to TRBJ2-3; 8 nucleotides agree with TRBD1. V lost 1 base and J lost 5; bases outside the gene matches: 2. The CDR3 is 14 amino acids. Looked up from germline, CDR1 is SEHNR and CDR2 is FQNEAQ (reference sequence).

CDR3 in DNA: TGTGCCAGCAGTTACGTGGCGGGGGGGCACAATGAGCAGTTCTTC. Translated, it gives CASSYVAGGHNEQFF. The chain couples TRBV6-9 to TRBJ2-1; 9 bases are shared with TRBD2. Trimming cost V 3 bases and J 5 bases; bases outside gene matches: 5. Germline V lookup: CDR1 MNHGY, CDR2 SVAAGI. The CDR3 is made up of 15 amino acids.

As regards this clonotype: The junction and the germline gene differ at one end; a read error may be behind it. This rearrangement joins TRBV5-1 to TRBJ2-1; the D gene is possibly TRBD1 (6 bases). Germline lookup yields CDR1 SGHRS and CDR2 YFSETQ. This CDR3 comprises 16 residues. CDR3 region: CASSLTVGGSYNKQFF. The CDR3 DNA follows: TGCGCCAGCAGCTTGACGGTTGGGGGCTCCTACAATAAGCAGTTCTTC.

This clonotype appeared many times. The gene calls are TRBV30 and TRBJ1-2; D is uncertain. The CDR3 contains 14 residues. Germline CDR1 reads GTSNPN; CDR2 reads SVGIG (reference sequence). V dropped 3 bases and J dropped 2 bases, with 13 bases sitting between them. The CDR3 here is CAWSLTWINYGYTF. In DNA form, the CDR3 reads TGTGCCTGGAGCCTAACCTGGATAAACTATGGCTACACCTTC.

This clonotype turned up a few times. At one end, the junction sequence differs from germline, possibly due to a read error. J is TRBJ2-2 and V is TRBV6-1, with 8 bases identical to TRBD2. The CDR3 covers 16 residues. Per germline, CDR1 MNHNS and CDR2 SASEGT. As DNA, the CDR3 is TGTGCCAGCAGGCCACTTAGCGGGGACAACACCGGGGAGCCGTTTTTT. Translation: CASRPLSGDNTGEPFF.

The chain recombines TRBV5-1 with TRBJ2-7; the match to TRBD1 covers 7 bases. V lost 5 bases, J lost 0 bases, and 5 bases stayed unmatched. This CDR3 has 14 residues. The V gene's germline CDR1 is SGHRS and CDR2 YFSETQ. CDR3 DNA: TGCGCCAGCAGTCCACAGGGGAACTCCTACGAGCAGTACTTC. Amino acid sequence: CASSPQGNSYEQYF.

The chain joins TRBV7-9 to TRBJ2-2; the D is unclear. The germline V and J ends were trimmed by 3 bases and 4 bases, with 6 bases remaining between them. The CDR3 extends over 13 amino acids. The germline V gene encodes CDR1 SEHNR and CDR2 FQNEAQ (reference sequence). CDR3 nucleotides: TGTGCCAGCAGCTTCGAGTTCACCGGGGAGCTGTTTTTT. Translated, it gives CASSFEFTGELFF.

Notes on this clonotype: A far bigger clonotype differs at one base, so this is likely a read error. The chain carries TRBV28 and TRBJ2-7, with 8 bases that match TRBD1. With V trimmed by 5 bases and J by 7 bases, 7 bases remained unmatched. Germline CDR1 reads MDHEN; CDR2 reads SYDVKM. The CDR3 is 13 amino acids. The CDR3 region has the DNA TGTGCCAGCAGTCCGCAGGGGGCGAGGGAGCAGTACTTC. The encoded protein is CASSPQGAREQYF. The full variable domain, rest sourced from reference TRBV28 and TRBJ2-7, is DVKVTQSSRYLVKRTGEKVFLECVQDMDHENMFWYRQDPGLGLRLIYFSYDVKMKEKGDIPEGYSVSREKKERFSLILESASTNQTSMYLCASSPQGAREQYFGPGTRLTVT.

This clonotype was observed a few times. V and J are TRBV5-1 and TRBJ2-5, with D possibly being TRBD1 or TRBD2 (5 bases each). The CDR3 totals 14 residues. In germline, CDR1 is SGHRS, CDR2 YFSETQ. Between the trimmed V and J ends, which lost 1 base and 5 bases, there was a span of 12 bases. The CDR3 loop reads CASSLRGTRETQYF. The CDR3 DNA sequence: TGCGCCAGCAGCTTGCGGGGCACCAGGGAGACCCAGTACTTC.

This clonotype was observed a few times. The chain links TRBV5-1 to TRBJ2-5, with 7 bases aligning to TRBD1. The V segment lost 7 bases and the J segment 0 bases; nucleotides outside the gene matches: 0. Per germline, CDR1 SGHRS and CDR2 YFSETQ. The CDR3 is 12 residues long. CDR3 sequence reads: CASGTDQETQYF. In DNA form, the CDR3 reads TGCGCCAGCGGGACAGACCAAGAGACCCAGTACTTC.

This clonotype was detected many times. V and J are TRBV20-1 and TRBJ2-7; D not certain. The germline gives CDR1 DFQATT, CDR2 SNEGSKA (reference sequence). This CDR3 has 15 amino acids. The ends were cut back, 0 bases at V and 0 bases at J, with 12 bases in the middle. The CDR3 here is CSARDGAGPSYEQYF. The CDR3 bases are TGCAGTGCTAGAGATGGAGCAGGACCCTCCTACGAGCAGTACTTC.

This clonotype was detected a few times. This rearrangement joins TRBV11-2 to TRBJ1-6; 8 bases map to TRBD1. Germline V gene lookup returns CDR1 SGHAT and CDR2 FQNNGV. J gave up 6 bases and V 5 bases, and 18 bases lay outside the gene matches. This CDR3 region has 19 residues. CDR3 sequence: CASSVRQGIWGSLNSPLHF. The DNA for the CDR3 is TGTGCCAGCAGCGTGCGACAGGGGATCTGGGGGTCCCTTAATTCACCCCTCCACTTT.

This chain links TRBV20-1 with TRBJ1-2; D is uncertain. This CDR3 region has 11 residues. Trimming cost V 3 bases and J 6 bases, with 8 bases left between them. Germline loops: CDR1 DFQATT, CDR2 SNEGSKA (reference sequence). CDR3 protein: CSASGGNGYTF. CDR3 bases: TGCAGTGCTAGTGGCGGGAATGGCTACACCTTC.

This sequence joins TRBV19 and TRBJ2-2, with 11 bases that match TRBD2. V gave up 4 bases and J gave up 4 bases; unmatched junction bases: 11. The V gene's germline CDR1 is LNHDA and CDR2 SQIVND (reference sequence). The CDR3 is 18 amino acids. The DNA of the CDR3 is TGTGCCAGTAGTACTCGCCTTTATAGCGGGGGGGTCACCGGGGAGCTGTTTTTT. Translated, it gives CASSTRLYSGGVTGELFF.

This clonotype was counted ten times or more. The junction departs from the called germline gene at one end, perhaps through a read error. J is TRBJ2-3 and V is TRBV5-1, with 7 nucleotides matching TRBD1. Germline assignment: CDR1 SGHRS and CDR2 YFSETQ. The CDR3 length is 14 residues. The CDR3 loop reads CASSPGQSADTQYF. DNA for the CDR3: TGTGCCAGCAGCCCGGGACAGAGCGCAGATACGCAGTATTTT.

This clonotype was picked up a small number of times. CDR3 coding DNA: TGTGCCAGCAGCCTTATGGGACCTCTGGGAGCAGATACGCAGTATTTT. It yields the protein CASSLMGPLGADTQYF. The chain links TRBV6-1 to TRBJ2-3; TRBD1 or TRBD2 may be the D gene (5 bases each). The CDR3 consists of 16 residues. V gave up 6 bases and J gave up 4 bases, with 20 bases separating them. Germline V gene data show CDR1 as MNHNS and CDR2 as SASEGT.

This clonotype was recorded a few times. The chain combines TRBV5-5 with TRBJ1-6; unclear D gene. The CDR3 runs to 15 residues. Germline V gives CDR1 SGHKS, CDR2 YYEKEE (reference sequence). The ends were cut back, 3 bases at V and 3 bases at J, with 10 bases in the middle. The DNA for the CDR3 is TGTGCCAGCAGCTCCGCTGGGGTCTATAATTCACCCCTCCACTTT. Translated, it gives CASSSAGVYNSPLHF.

The chain uses TRBV9 and TRBJ1-1; TRBD1 is a possible D gene (6 bases). The ends were cut back, 2 bases at V and 3 bases at J, with 20 bases in the middle. The CDR3 covers 17 residues. Germline CDR1 reads SGDLS; CDR2 reads YYNGEE. CDR3 nucleotide sequence: TGTGCCAGCAGCGTGGGAACAGGGAATTCAAAGGACACTGAAGCTTTCTTT. Translation: CASSVGTGNSKDTEAFF.